This T cell receptor beta chain originates from a study of beta chain features in type 1 diabetes. Regarding the study as a whole: Whether TCRB rearrangement is influenced by HLA type went unresolved here. The study found moderately but significantly shorter TCRB CDR3s in all four CD4+ subsets of Type 1 diabetes patients.

Cells sorted by CD45RO/CCR7/CD25/CD127/CD95/CD27 comprised CD4+ naive, central memory, regulatory and stem cell-like memory cells. Populations isolated by sorting all had purity greater than 98%. CDR1 MDHEN and CDR2 SYDVKM come from the germline V gene. With V trimmed by 3 bases and J by 7 bases, 5 bases remained unmatched. The CDR3 contains 16 residues. Comments on this clone: What it recognizes is unknown.

Every bit of the isolated RNA underwent reverse transcription, so sequencing read expressed TCRB transcripts. Profiling relied on immunoSEQ multiplex PCR, and the TCRdb table lists in-frame clones only, not all of them. Of 95,000 to 150,000 clones listed, about 16% are singletons. This chain links TRBV28 with TRBJ2-1; 14 bases map to TRBD2. The origin of this receptor is a man aged 25 to 40 with type 1 diabetes. Sequenced sample: central memory CD4+ T cells from blood. The CDR3 coding sequence is TGTGCCAGCAGTTTGACTAGCGGGGGGGCGGTGAATGAGCAGTTCTTC. This codes for CASSLTSGGAVNEQFF.